One and the same sample provided the 23 T cell receptor beta chains below, sequenced in a study of cytomegalovirus exposure and HLA in healthy donors. PCR primers comprised 60 Vbeta and 13 Jbeta primers. Using immunoSEQ multiplex PCR, the repertoire was profiled, and TCRdb retains in-frame clones only, with some absent. Among over 85,000 clones, approximately 70% were seen once, and the ten largest hold around 2.3%. Sequencing used PBMCs. The source of these receptors is a man aged 25-45 years in good health and CMV-seronegative.

This sequence joins TRBV6-1 and TRBJ2-1, with 8 nucleotides matching TRBD2. The J segment lost 9 bases and the V segment lost 8 bases, leaving 6 bases of the junction unmatched. In germline, CDR1 is MNHNS, CDR2 SASEGT. This CDR3 is 12 amino acids long. The DNA of the CDR3 is TGTGCCAGCGCCGGCGGGGGGAGTGAGCAGTTCTTC. Translation gives CASAGGGSEQFF.

The V call is TRBV5-6, the J call TRBJ2-6; D uncertain. V lost 4 bases, J lost 9 bases, and 14 bases lay in between. The CDR3 has 14 amino acids. Germline V gene sequence: CDR1 SGHDT, CDR2 YYEEEE. The CDR3 spells CASSTTIPDNVLTF. The DNA of the CDR3 is TGTGCCAGCAGCACGACAATTCCGGACAACGTCCTGACTTTC.

The sample holds a few counts of this clone. This rearrangement joins TRBV7-8 to TRBJ2-5, with 9 bases lining up with TRBD2. With 6 bases clipped from V and 5 bases from J, the junction kept 13 bases outside the gene matches. The CDR3 has 16 residues. CDR1 and CDR2 (germline): SGHVS, FQNEAQ. CDR3 sequence reads: CASSSSGGGAVETQYF. DNA for the CDR3: TGTGCCAGCAGTTCGAGTGGCGGGGGGGCCGTCGAGACCCAGTACTTC.

The rearrangement links TRBV4-2 to TRBJ1-2, with D uncertain. Deletions cut 3 bases from V and 8 bases from J, with 16 bases between. The germline CDR1 and CDR2 sequences are LGHNA and YNFKEQ. This CDR3 comprises 14 residues. The CDR3: CASSHKAVEEGYTF. The CDR3 DNA reads as TGTGCCAGCAGCCATAAGGCCGTCGAGGAGGGCTACACCTTC.

The chain combines TRBV19 with TRBJ1-2, with D perhaps TRBD1 (6 bases). The CDR3 contains 14 residues. Between the trimmed V and J ends, which lost 6 bases and 8 bases, there was a span of 19 bases. Germline V gene lookup returns CDR1 LNHDA and CDR2 SQIVND (reference sequence). CDR3 in amino acids: CASSPFDEGDGYTF. The CDR3 nucleotides are TGTGCCAGTAGCCCTTTTGACGAGGGGGACGGCTACACCTTC.

This clone was recorded only once. J is TRBJ2-1 and V is TRBV7-6; the match to TRBD1 covers 7 bases. After removal of 4 bases from V and 6 bases from J, the junction contained 6 bases not matched to a gene. Germline-derived CDR1 and CDR2 are SGHVS and FNYEAQ. This CDR3 has 14 residues. The CDR3 DNA reads as TGTGCCAGCAGCTCTGACAGGGCCGGCAATGAGCAGTTCTTC. Translated: CASSSDRAGNEQFF.

The chain couples TRBV27 to TRBJ2-2; TRBD1 aligns across 9 bases. The CDR3 has 16 residues. Looked up from germline, CDR1 is MNHEY and CDR2 is SMNVEV (reference sequence). V trimming: 0 bases; J trimming: 8 bases; junction bases outside the gene matches: 7. The CDR3, as DNA: TGTGCCAGCAGTTTATCGGGACAGGGTATGCTAGGGGAGCTGTTTTTT. Translation gives CASSLSGQGMLGELFF.

The rearrangement links TRBV5-1 to TRBJ2-7; 7 bases are shared with TRBD1. Germline V gene data show CDR1 as SGHRS and CDR2 as YFSETQ. Unmatched junction bases numbered 4, after V lost 6 bases and J lost 1 base. This CDR3 spans 13 amino acids. DNA for the CDR3: TGCGCCAGCAACACAGGGGTATCCTACGAGCAGTACTTC. Protein product: CASNTGVSYEQYF.

This clone was found a few times. The chain combines TRBV7-2 with TRBJ1-2, with no clear D. Germline values: CDR1 SGHTA, CDR2 FQGNSA. Trimming took off 6 bases at V and 4 bases at J, with 18 bases between the two ends. The CDR3 is 15 amino acids. The CDR3 reads CASRDTRVVGYGYTF. CDR3 sequence (DNA): TGTGCCAGCAGAGATACTCGGGTGGTTGGCTATGGCTACACCTTC.

J is TRBJ2-7 and V is TRBV5-1; D is possibly TRBD1 (6 bases). Trimming cost V 4 bases and J 1 base, with 12 bases left between them. The CDR3 sequence is 14 residues long. From germline, CDR1 is SGHRS and CDR2 YFSETQ. CDR3 nucleotide sequence: TGCGCCAGCAGCCGGGAAGGGGGTTCCTACGAGCAGTACTTC. Protein: CASSREGGSYEQYF.

This clone has more than one count but fewer than ten. The chain employs TRBV28 and TRBJ1-2, with 9 bases aligning to TRBD1. After removal of 6 bases from V and 7 bases from J, the junction contained 12 bases not matched to a gene. CDR3 length: 15 residues. From germline, CDR1 is MDHEN and CDR2 SYDVKM. CDR3 in DNA: TGTGCCAGCAGAGGATCCGGGACAGGGATGGGTGGCTACACCTTC. This gives the protein CASRGSGTGMGGYTF.

The rearrangement links TRBV19 to TRBJ1-5; TRBD1 agrees at 8 bases. The CDR3 totals 12 residues. The germline gives CDR1 LNHDA, CDR2 SQIVND (reference sequence). V gave up 10 bases and J gave up 6 bases; unmatched junction bases: 5. This CDR3 is CATQGAGQPQHF. The CDR3 region has the DNA TGTGCCACTCAGGGGGCAGGTCAGCCCCAGCATTTT.

CDR3: CASSQESRWGDIQYF. For the CDR3, the DNA is TGCGCCAGCAGCCAAGAGAGCCGCTGGGGAGACATTCAGTACTTC. The rearrangement uses TRBV4-1 and TRBJ2-4, with D possibly TRBD2 on 5 matching bases. The CDR3 covers 15 residues. Trimming left V 0 bases short and J 8 bases short, with 14 bases between. Germline CDR1 is MGHRA and CDR2 is YSYEKL.

The V and J genes are TRBV18 and TRBJ2-7, with 7 bases that match TRBD1. Germline CDR1 reads KGHSH; CDR2 reads LQKENI. The trim removed 2 bases at V and 2 bases at J, leaving 12 bases unmatched. The CDR3 runs to 17 residues. The CDR3 nucleotides read TGTGCCAGCTCACCAGGGGTCTTTCAAGGGGGCACCTACGAGCAGTACTTC. Translating it yields CASSPGVFQGGTYEQYF.

The V gene is TRBV18, the J gene TRBJ2-1, with TRBD2 matching over 9 bases. Per germline, CDR1 KGHSH and CDR2 LQKENI. The V segment lost 0 bases and the J segment 6 bases; nucleotides outside the gene matches: 18. This CDR3 is 20 amino acids long. CDR3 nucleotides: TGTGCCAGCTCACCACCGTGGGTAGCGGGAGCTCCGAGGGTGGTCAATGAGCAGTTCTTC. Protein product: CASSPPWVAGAPRVVNEQFF.

A few counts support this clone. The V gene is TRBV11-3, the J gene TRBJ2-5; 9 nucleotides line up with TRBD1. V gave up 5 bases and J gave up 5 bases; unmatched junction bases: 9. The CDR3 has 15 amino acids. Germline V gene lookup returns CDR1 SGHNT and CDR2 YENEEA. In DNA form, the CDR3 reads TGTGCCAGCAGCCTAACGGGACAGGGAAGCGAGACCCAGTACTTC. Translated: CASSLTGQGSETQYF.

J is TRBJ2-1 and V is TRBV5-1; 8 positions agree with TRBD2. V was clipped by 3 bases and J by 4 bases; unmatched bases: 12. CDR1 and CDR2 from the germline V gene are SGHRS and YFSETQ. The CDR3 extends over 17 amino acids. CDR3 residues: CASSSILARGGYNEQFF. The CDR3 DNA is TGCGCCAGCAGCTCGATTTTAGCCCGGGGGGGGTACAATGAGCAGTTCTTC.

The chain links TRBV11-2 to TRBJ1-5; weak D call: TRBD1 (6 bases). Germline CDR1 SGHAT, CDR2 FQNNGV. The V gene lost 5 bases and the J gene lost 5 bases, with 10 bases spanning the gap. This CDR3 spans 13 amino acids. The CDR3 DNA follows: TGTGCCAGCAGCGTCAACAGGGATCAGCCCCAGCATTTT. Protein sequence: CASSVNRDQPQHF. The whole variable domain, remainder taken from reference TRBV11-2 and TRBJ1-5, is EAGVAQSPRYKIIEKRQSVAFWCNPISGHATLYWYQQILGQGPKLLIQFQNNGVVDDSQLPKDRFSAERLKGVDSTLKIQPAKLEDSAVYLCASSVNRDQPQHFGDGTRLSIL.

The chain links TRBV5-6 to TRBJ1-1; D gene uncertain. V dropped 7 bases and J dropped 1 base, with 14 bases sitting between them. Germline V gene data show CDR1 as SGHDT and CDR2 as YYEEEE. The length of the CDR3 is 14 residues. The CDR3: CASLSLQQNTEAFF. The CDR3 bases are TGTGCCAGCTTGTCATTACAGCAGAACACTGAAGCTTTCTTT.

J is TRBJ1-4 and V is TRBV28, with a weak D call TRBD1 (5 bases). Germline lookup yields CDR1 MDHEN and CDR2 SYDVKM. V was trimmed by 6 bases and J by 8 bases, leaving 10 bases between them. The CDR3 extends over 12 amino acids. The CDR3 bases are TGTGCCAGCAGGGGGCGCCTGGAAAAACTGTTTTTT. Protein sequence: CASRGRLEKLFF. Complete variable domain (other parts from reference TRBV28 and TRBJ1-4): DVKVTQSSRYLVKRTGEKVFLECVQDMDHENMFWYRQDPGLGLRLIYFSYDVKMKEKGDIPEGYSVSREKKERFSLILESASTNQTSMYLCASRGRLEKLFFGSGTQLSVL.

The chain recombines TRBV5-1 with TRBJ2-2, with unresolved D. The length of the CDR3 is 13 residues. Germline V gene lookup returns CDR1 SGHRS and CDR2 YFSETQ. V was trimmed by 4 bases and J by 1 base, leaving 5 bases between them. The CDR3 bases are TGCGCCAGCAGCGTAAAGAACACCGGGGAGCTGTTTTTT. Amino acids: CASSVKNTGELFF.

This clone came up a few times. Other DNA variants within this sample encode the same CDR3. The chain uses TRBV30 and TRBJ1-5; weak D call: TRBD1 (6 bases). The germline V gene has CDR1 GTSNPN and CDR2 SVGIG (reference sequence). The CDR3 runs to 13 residues. V lost 0 bases and J 5 bases, leaving 8 bases between the germline ends. DNA of the CDR3: TGTGCCTGGAGTGTAGGGGGAGATCAGCCCCAGCATTTT. Protein product: CAWSVGGDQPQHF.

In this sample, this clone turned up a few times. The V call is TRBV9, the J call TRBJ1-1, with a possible D match to TRBD1 (6 bases). Germline assignment: CDR1 SGDLS and CDR2 YYNGEE. The V end lost 4 bases, the J end lost 1 base, and 14 bases lay between the germline ends. CDR3 size: 15 residues. The CDR3 spells CASSPHRATNTEAFF. The CDR3 region has the DNA TGTGCCAGCAGCCCCCACAGGGCCACGAACACTGAAGCTTTCTTT.